These 14 T cell receptor beta chains share one sample of origin, sequenced in a study of CXCR3-negative and CXCR3-positive naive CD8 T cells. UMI-labeled TRB cDNA libraries were prepared by 5' RACE. Reanalyzing the 5' RACE reads, TCRdb keeps one entry per CDR3 protein, without DNA. Seen in this sample are tens of thousands of distinct CDR3 sequences; the ten most common clones hold approximately 14%. The sequencing sample was made of memory CD8+ T cells from blood. These receptor sequences come from a human donor in good health. Some clones in this sample may be carry-over from other donors' samples.

The rearrangement uses TRBV12-3 or TRBV12-4 and TRBJ2-1; TCRdb picks TRBD2, but there is no DNA to check that call. This CDR3 is 15 amino acids long. CDR3 amino acids: CASNLNSGRDNEQFF.

The chain joins TRBV7-9 to TRBJ2-6. Per the germline V gene, CDR1 is SEHNR and CDR2 is FQNEAQ (reference sequence). This CDR3 contains 11 residues. CDR3 amino acids: CASIPLQVLTF.

The V call is TRBV2, the J call TRBJ2-7; TCRdb's D gene call, TRBD2, goes unchecked for lack of DNA. CDR1 is SNHLY and CDR2 is FYNNEI in the germline V gene. The CDR3 is 16 residues long. Here the CDR3 reads CASSEAEGLAVYEQYF.

This sequence joins TRBV5-1 and TRBJ2-5; as DNA is missing, the TRBD1 call by TCRdb cannot be tested. The CDR3 spans 17 residues. Germline CDR1 SGHRS, CDR2 YFSETQ. The CDR3 reads CASSFRNYRGSEETQYF.

The chain couples TRBV15 to TRBJ2-3. The germline V gene encodes CDR1 LNHNV and CDR2 YYDKDF (reference sequence). The CDR3 has 11 amino acids. The CDR3 sequence: CATSYSDTQYF.

This rearrangement joins TRBV12-3 or TRBV12-4 to TRBJ2-7. The CDR3 has 12 residues. The CDR3: CASSLSRSEQYF.

The CDR3 sequence: CASSASGQGDPDTQYF. The rearrangement uses TRBV5-4 and TRBJ2-3; as DNA is missing, the TRBD1 call by TCRdb cannot be tested. Germline V gene data show CDR1 as SGHNT and CDR2 as YYREEE (reference sequence). The CDR3 consists of 16 residues.

This chain links TRBV28 with TRBJ1-1; there is no DNA to check the TCRdb D call of TRBD1. The CDR3 is 14 residues long. CDR1 is MDHEN, CDR2 SYDVKM, per germline. This CDR3 reads CASRLYRENTEAFF.

The gene calls are TRBV20-1 and TRBJ2-7; the TCRdb call, TRBD1, lacks DNA for checking. CDR1 is DFQATT, CDR2 SNEGSKA, per germline (reference sequence). CDR3 length: 13 residues. CDR3 region: CSARVWDSYEQYF.

The gene calls are TRBV9 and TRBJ2-1; TCRdb lists TRBD1, though no DNA is available to test this call. CDR3 size: 17 residues. Germline values: CDR1 SGDLS, CDR2 YYNGEE. Here the CDR3 reads CASSVESRDRVNNEQFF.

The chain combines TRBV29-1 with TRBJ2-7; TCRdb's D call, TRBD2, is unchecked because there is no DNA. The V gene's germline CDR1 is SQVTM and CDR2 ANQGSEA. This CDR3 spans 13 amino acids. The CDR3: CSVEAGGTYEQYF.

The V and J genes are TRBV11-2 and TRBJ2-2; without DNA, the TCRdb call of TRBD2 cannot be checked. This CDR3 comprises 15 residues. From germline, CDR1 is SGHAT and CDR2 FQNNGV. CDR3 in amino acids: CASSVRFSGGGELFF.

The genes are TRBV6-2 or TRBV6-3 and TRBJ2-1. The CDR3 spans 12 residues. CDR1 is MNHEY and CDR2 is SVGEGT in the germline V gene. CDR3 amino acids: CASSATHNEQFF.

V gene TRBV7-9 combines with J gene TRBJ2-6; with no DNA, the TCRdb D assignment of TRBD1 cannot be verified. The CDR3 is made up of 17 amino acids. Germline loops: CDR1 SEHNR, CDR2 FQNEAQ (reference sequence). CDR3 protein: CASSLRTGESGANVLTF.